This TCR beta chain was identified in a study of sequential checkpoint blockade in melanoma. Study-wide background: Patients were randomized 1:1 to nivolumab-then-ipilimumab or ipilimumab-then-nivolumab first-line. Each arm's sequence ended with maintenance nivolumab.

CDR3 length: 15 amino acids. Trimming removed 1 base from V and 0 bases from J; junction bases left unmatched: 3. The germline CDR1 and CDR2 sequences are MDHEN and SYDVKM. Sequencing was performed with immunoSEQ multiplex PCR; in TCRdb, only in-frame clones are kept and a portion is missing. The repertoire has roughly 17,000 clones, over 60% of them found once; the top ten carry 20%. Treatment noted: randomized to nivolumab then ipilimumab (arm A) or the reverse (arm B). From thawed PBMCs, live CD3+CD8+ cells negative for CD19 and CD56 were sorted. The starting material was CD8+ T cells sorted from blood (inferred from file names), obtained from a patient given nivolumab and ipilimumab in sequence. This sequence originates from a human donor with melanoma. The V and J genes are TRBV28 and TRBJ2-7; 7 bases line up with TRBD1. CDR3 residues: CASSLFRDSSYEQYF. CDR3 nucleotide sequence: TGTGCCAGCAGTTTATTCCGGGACAGCTCCTACGAGCAGTACTTC.